Listed below are T cell receptor beta chains from one sample, sequenced in a study of blood T cell repertoires in COVID-19. Sequenced by immunoSEQ multiplex PCR; TCRdb stores in-frame clones only, minus some. The sample records over 150,000 clones, around 73% being singletons. The sample was PBMCs or T cells enriched from blood (not recorded which). The receptors originated from a woman in her fifties or sixties who had recovered from COVID-19. The CDR3 runs from the conserved cysteine through the conserved F or W. The order of the fields is D gene, V gene, clone size, J gene, CDR3 DNA, CDR3 protein. D genes are given only for firm matches. Rows may omit the clone size; those that give it use once, few, many or a size class.

>TRBD2|TRBV6-5|-|TRBJ2-1
TGTGCCAGCAGTCTGCTAGCGGGAAGTAGGAGTGAGCAGTTCTTC
CASSLLAGSRSEQFF
>-|TRBV28|-|TRBJ2-5
TGTGCCAGCAGTTCCCCTCGAACTAGCCGCGCTTCAACAGAGACCCAGTACTTC
CASSSPRTSRASTETQYF
>-|TRBV7-2|-|TRBJ2-2
TGTGCCAGCAGCTTTAATCTTCAAGGGGGTACCAACACCGGGGAGCTGTTTTTT
CASSFNLQGGTNTGELFF
>TRBD1|TRBV19|-|TRBJ2-3
TGTGCCAGTAGTATACCCGGGACAGGGGCCACAGATACGCAGTATTTT
CASSIPGTGATDTQYF
>-|TRBV6-5|-|TRBJ1-1
TGTGCCAGCAGTTTACCGGGAATCACTGAAGCTTTCTTT
CASSLPGITEAFF
>TRBD1|TRBV7-8|-|TRBJ1-5
TGTGCCAGCAGCCGGGACAGGGAGGCCCAGCATTTT
CASSRDREAQHF
>TRBD2|TRBV4-3|-|TRBJ2-7
TGCGCCAGCAGCCGACGGGCCAGCGGGGTCGCCTACGAGCAGTACTTC
CASSRRASGVAYEQYF
>-|TRBV5-1|few|TRBJ2-7
TGCGCCAGCAGTACGTCAGGGCCTCCCTACGAGCAGTACTTC
CASSTSGPPYEQYF
>TRBD2|TRBV4-2|-|TRBJ2-5
TGTGCCAGCAGCCAAGAAAGCGGGAGCGGTGAGACCCAGTACTTC
CASSQESGSGETQYF
>-|TRBV7-3|-|TRBJ1-3
TGTGCCAGCAGCTTAACGCGCGGGGACACCATATATTTT
CASSLTRGDTIYF
>-|TRBV11-2|-|TRBJ2-7
TGTGCCAGCAGCGCGCAGAGGCAGGACTCCGAGCAGTACTTC
CASSAQRQDSEQYF
>-|TRBV19|-|TRBJ2-6
TGTGCCAGTAGTGCGGGTCAGACCAACGTCCTGACTTTC
CASSAGQTNVLTF
>TRBD1|TRBV6-5|-|TRBJ1-5
TGTGCCAGCCTCCGGGACAGGGGTAACAATCAGCCCCAGCATTTT
CASLRDRGNNQPQHF
>TRBD1|TRBV7-8|-|TRBJ2-1
TGTGCCAGCAGCTTAGGGGGGACAGGGGGGCGTGAGCAGTTCTTC
CASSLGGTGGREQFF
>-|TRBV20-1|-|TRBJ2-1
TGCAGTGCTAGTTCCCAGGATGAGCAGTTCTTC
CSASSQDEQFF
>-|TRBV11-2|-|TRBJ1-1
TGTGCCAGCAGCTTAGGGACTGTGAACACTGAAGCTTTCTTT
CASSLGTVNTEAFF
>-|TRBV24-1|-|TRBJ1-5
TGTGCCACCAGTCGGGGGACGAATCAGCCCCAGCATTTT
CATSRGTNQPQHF
>-|TRBV27|-|TRBJ1-5
TGTGCCAGCAGTTTAAGGCTGAACGGGGATCAGCCCCAGCATTTT
CASSLRLNGDQPQHF
>-|TRBV2|-|TRBJ2-2
TGTGCCAGCAGGGAGAGGGCCACTCACACCGGGGAGCTGTTTTTT
CASRERATHTGELFF
>-|TRBV7-9|-|TRBJ2-3
TGTGCCAGCAGCTTAGTGTCCAGGCCCCCGAATACGCAGTATTTT
CASSLVSRPPNTQYF
>-|TRBV5-1|-|TRBJ2-7
TGCGCCAGCAGTTTGGGGAGCTCCTACGAGCAGTACTTC
CASSLGSSYEQYF
>-|TRBV30|-|TRBJ1-1
TGTGCCTGGAGTGGTCGTACTGAAGCTTTCTTT
CAWSGRTEAFF
>TRBD1|TRBV7-8|-|TRBJ2-5
TGTGCCAGCAGTTCACGACAGGGTGGAGAGACCCAGTACTTC
CASSSRQGGETQYF
>-|TRBV28|-|TRBJ2-1
TGTGCCAGCAGTCCACTGACTAGATTCAATGAGCAGTTCTTC
CASSPLTRFNEQFF
>-|TRBV18|few|TRBJ2-1
TGTGCCAGCTCACCAACCCAGACAAACTACAATGAGCAGTTCTTC
CASSPTQTNYNEQFF
>-|TRBV11-2|once|TRBJ2-5
TGTGCCACAACGGCCCGGATAGGGGCAGGTCGCCAAGAGACCCAGTACTTC
CATTARIGAGRQETQYF
>TRBD2|TRBV7-3|-|TRBJ2-2
TGTGCCAGCAGGCCAGGGACTAGCGGCTACACCGGGGAGCTGTTTTTT
CASRPGTSGYTGELFF
>-|TRBV7-9|-|TRBJ1-2
TGTGCCAGCAGCTTAGAAGGGCGGGCGTATGGCTACACCTTC
CASSLEGRAYGYTF
>-|TRBV19|-|TRBJ1-4
TGTGCCAGTAGGCCCGGTCCCTCTAATGAAAAACTGTTTTTT
CASRPGPSNEKLFF
>-|TRBV4-3|-|TRBJ2-3
TGCGCCAGCAGCCAAGAATTTGGGGGCGGCCAAGATACGCAGTATTTT
CASSQEFGGGQDTQYF
>TRBD1|TRBV2|-|TRBJ1-6
TGTGCCAGCAGTGAGGAGGGGGCTAGGAATTCACCCCTCCACTTT
CASSEEGARNSPLHF
>TRBD1|TRBV27|-|TRBJ1-2
TGTGCCAGCAGTTTTAGGGACAGGGATGGCTACACCTTC
CASSFRDRDGYTF
>TRBD1|TRBV2|-|TRBJ2-3
TGTGCCAGCAGTGAAGGTGCGACAGGGGTGCAGTATTTT
CASSEGATGVQYF